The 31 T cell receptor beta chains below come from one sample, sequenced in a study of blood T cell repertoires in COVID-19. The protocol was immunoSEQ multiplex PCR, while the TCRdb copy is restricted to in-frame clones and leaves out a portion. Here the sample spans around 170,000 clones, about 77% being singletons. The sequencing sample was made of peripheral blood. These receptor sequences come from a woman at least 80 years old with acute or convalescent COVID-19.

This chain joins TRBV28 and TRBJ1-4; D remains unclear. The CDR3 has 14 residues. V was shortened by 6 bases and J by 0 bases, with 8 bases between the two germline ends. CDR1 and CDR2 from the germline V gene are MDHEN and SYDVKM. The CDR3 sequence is CASSEHATNEKLFF. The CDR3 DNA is TGTGCCAGCAGCGAGCACGCAACTAATGAAAAACTGTTTTTT. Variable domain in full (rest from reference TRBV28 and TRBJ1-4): DVKVTQSSRYLVKRTGEKVFLECVQDMDHENMFWYRQDPGLGLRLIYFSYDVKMKEKGDIPEGYSVSREKKERFSLILESASTNQTSMYLCASSEHATNEKLFFGSGTQLSVL.

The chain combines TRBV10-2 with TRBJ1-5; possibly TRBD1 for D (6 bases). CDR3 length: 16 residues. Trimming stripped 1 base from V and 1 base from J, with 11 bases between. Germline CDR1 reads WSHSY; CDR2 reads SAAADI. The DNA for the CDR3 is TGCGCCAGCAGTGAGTTCGGGGGGGCGAGCAATCAGCCCCAGCATTTT. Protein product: CASSEFGGASNQPQHF.

CDR3 residues: CAISESPGARAGELFF. The CDR3 coding sequence is TGTGCCATCAGTGAGTCGCCAGGCGCGAGGGCCGGGGAGCTGTTTTTT. The chain recombines TRBV10-3 with TRBJ2-2; a possible D gene is TRBD2 (5 bases). Germline V lookup: CDR1 ENHRY, CDR2 SYGVKD. V was shortened by 0 bases and J by 6 bases, with 14 bases between the two germline ends. This CDR3 spans 16 amino acids.

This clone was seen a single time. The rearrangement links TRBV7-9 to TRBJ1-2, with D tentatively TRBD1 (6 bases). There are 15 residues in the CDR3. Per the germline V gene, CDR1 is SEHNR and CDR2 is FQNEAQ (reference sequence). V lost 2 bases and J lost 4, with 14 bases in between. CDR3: CASSLQGIGGYGYTF. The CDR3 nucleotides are TGTGCCAGCAGCTTACAGGGGATTGGTGGCTATGGCTACACCTTC. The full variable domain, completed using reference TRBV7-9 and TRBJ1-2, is DTGVSQNPRHKITKRGQNVTFRCDPISEHNRLYWYRQTLGQGPEFLTYFQNEAQLEKSRLLSDRFSAERPKGSFSTLEIQRTEQGDSAMYLCASSLQGIGGYGYTFGSGTRLTVV.

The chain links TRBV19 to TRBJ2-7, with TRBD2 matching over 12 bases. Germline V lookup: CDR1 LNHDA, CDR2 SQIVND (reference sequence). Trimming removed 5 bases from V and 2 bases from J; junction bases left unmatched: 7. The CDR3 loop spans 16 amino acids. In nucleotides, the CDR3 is TGTGCCAGTAGTCCCAGACTAGCGGGAGTCCCCTACGAGCAGTACTTC. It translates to CASSPRLAGVPYEQYF.

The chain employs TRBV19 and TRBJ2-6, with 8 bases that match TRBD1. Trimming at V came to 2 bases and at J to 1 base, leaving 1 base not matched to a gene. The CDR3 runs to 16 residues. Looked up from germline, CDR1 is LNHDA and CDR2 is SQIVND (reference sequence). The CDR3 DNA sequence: TGTGCCAGTAGTATACGACAGGGGTCTGGGGCCAACGTCCTGACTTTC. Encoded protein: CASSIRQGSGANVLTF.

The CDR3 sequence is CASSKTGGRGSNEQFF. The DNA for the CDR3 is TGTGCCAGCAGTAAGACGGGGGGCCGGGGCTCCAATGAGCAGTTCTTC. V gene TRBV6-6 combines with J gene TRBJ2-1; possible D gene TRBD2, 7 bases. Germline CDR1 MNHNY, CDR2 SVGAGI (reference sequence). This CDR3 has 16 amino acids. V lost 5 bases and J 6 bases, leaving 20 bases between the germline ends.

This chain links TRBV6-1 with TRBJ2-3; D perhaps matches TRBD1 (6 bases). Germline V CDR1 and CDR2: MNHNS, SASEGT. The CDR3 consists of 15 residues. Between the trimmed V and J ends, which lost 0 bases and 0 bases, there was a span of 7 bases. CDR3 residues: CASSEARGSTDTQYF. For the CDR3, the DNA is TGTGCCAGCAGTGAAGCAAGGGGGAGCACAGATACGCAGTATTTT.

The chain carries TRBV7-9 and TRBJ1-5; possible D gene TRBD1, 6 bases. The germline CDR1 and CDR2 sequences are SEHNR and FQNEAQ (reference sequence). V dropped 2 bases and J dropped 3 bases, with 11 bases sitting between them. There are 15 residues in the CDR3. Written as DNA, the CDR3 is TGTGCCAGCAGCTTAATGGGGGCGGCCAATCAGCCCCAGCATTTT. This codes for CASSLMGAANQPQHF.

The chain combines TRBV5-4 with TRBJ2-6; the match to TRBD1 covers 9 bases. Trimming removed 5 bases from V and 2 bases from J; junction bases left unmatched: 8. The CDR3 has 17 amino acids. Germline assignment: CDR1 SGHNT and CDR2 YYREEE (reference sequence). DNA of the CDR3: TGTGCCAGCAGTCCCGGGACAGGGTTAGCTGGGGCCAACGTCCTGACTTTC. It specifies CASSPGTGLAGANVLTF.

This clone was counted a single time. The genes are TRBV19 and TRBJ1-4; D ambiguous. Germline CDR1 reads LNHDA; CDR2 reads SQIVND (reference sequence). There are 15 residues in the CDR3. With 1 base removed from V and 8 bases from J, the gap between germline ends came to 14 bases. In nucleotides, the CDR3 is TGTGCCAGTAGTATAGGGGGAGCAGCGGGGGAAAAACTGTTTTTT. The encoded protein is CASSIGGAAGEKLFF.

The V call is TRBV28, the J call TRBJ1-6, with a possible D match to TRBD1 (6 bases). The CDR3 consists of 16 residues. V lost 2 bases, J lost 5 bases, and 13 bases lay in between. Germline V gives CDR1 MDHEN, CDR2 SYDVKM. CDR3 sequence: CASSLGGGWNNSPLHF. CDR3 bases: TGTGCCAGCAGTTTAGGGGGGGGCTGGAATAATTCACCCCTCCACTTT.

CDR3 amino acids: CASSEARTNTEAFF. CDR3 nucleotides: TGTGCCAGCAGTGAAGCCAGAACGAACACTGAAGCTTTCTTT. V usage is TRBV2 and J usage is TRBJ1-1, with D unclear. This CDR3 spans 14 amino acids. Trimming cost V 0 bases and J 1 base, with 6 bases left between them. In germline, CDR1 is SNHLY, CDR2 FYNNEI.

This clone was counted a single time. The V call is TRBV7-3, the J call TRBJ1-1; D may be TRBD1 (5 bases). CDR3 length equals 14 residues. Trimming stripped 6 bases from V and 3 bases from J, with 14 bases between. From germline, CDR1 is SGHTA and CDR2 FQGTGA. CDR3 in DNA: TGTGCCAGCAGTCCCGGGGGAGGGGACACTGAAGCTTTCTTT. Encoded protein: CASSPGGGDTEAFF.

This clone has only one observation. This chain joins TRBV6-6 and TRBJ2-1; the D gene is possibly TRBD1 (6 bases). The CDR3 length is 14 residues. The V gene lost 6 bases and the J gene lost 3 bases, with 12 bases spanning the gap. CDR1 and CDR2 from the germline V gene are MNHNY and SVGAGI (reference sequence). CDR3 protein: CASSFVTGYNEQFF. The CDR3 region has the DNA TGTGCCAGCAGCTTTGTGACAGGCTACAATGAGCAGTTCTTC.

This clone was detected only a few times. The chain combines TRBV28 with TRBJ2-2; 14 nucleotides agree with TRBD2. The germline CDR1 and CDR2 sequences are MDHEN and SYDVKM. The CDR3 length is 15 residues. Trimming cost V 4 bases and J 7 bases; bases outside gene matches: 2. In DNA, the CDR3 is TGTGCCAGCAGTTCCGGACTAGCGGGAGGCGGGGAGCTGTTTTTT. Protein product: CASSSGLAGGGELFF. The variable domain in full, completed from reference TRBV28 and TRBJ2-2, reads DVKVTQSSRYLVKRTGEKVFLECVQDMDHENMFWYRQDPGLGLRLIYFSYDVKMKEKGDIPEGYSVSREKKERFSLILESASTNQTSMYLCASSSGLAGGGELFFGEGSRLTVL.

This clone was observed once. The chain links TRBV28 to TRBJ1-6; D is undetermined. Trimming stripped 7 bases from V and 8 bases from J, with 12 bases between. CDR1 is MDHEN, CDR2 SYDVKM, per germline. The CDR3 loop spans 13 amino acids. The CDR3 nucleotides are TGTGCCAGCAAGACGGGGAGTGATTCACCCCTCCACTTT. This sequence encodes CASKTGSDSPLHF.

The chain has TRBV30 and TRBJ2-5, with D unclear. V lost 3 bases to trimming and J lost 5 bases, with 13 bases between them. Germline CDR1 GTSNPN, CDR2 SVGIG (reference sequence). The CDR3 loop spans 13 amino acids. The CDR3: CAWSRSSRETQYF. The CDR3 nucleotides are TGTGCCTGGAGCCGATCCTCCAGGGAGACCCAGTACTTC.

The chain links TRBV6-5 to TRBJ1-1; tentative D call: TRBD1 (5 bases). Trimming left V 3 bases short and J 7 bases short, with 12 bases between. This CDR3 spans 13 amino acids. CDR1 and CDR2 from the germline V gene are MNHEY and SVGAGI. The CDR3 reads CASSYRGGGEAFF. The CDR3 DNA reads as TGTGCCAGCAGTTATAGGGGCGGGGGTGAAGCTTTCTTT.

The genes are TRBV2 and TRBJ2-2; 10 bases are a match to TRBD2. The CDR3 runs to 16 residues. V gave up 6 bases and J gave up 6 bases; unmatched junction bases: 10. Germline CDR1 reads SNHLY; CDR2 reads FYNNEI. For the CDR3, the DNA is TGTGCCAGCAGCGTTAGCGGGAGGATTCCCCCCGGGGAGCTGTTTTTT. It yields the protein CASSVSGRIPPGELFF.

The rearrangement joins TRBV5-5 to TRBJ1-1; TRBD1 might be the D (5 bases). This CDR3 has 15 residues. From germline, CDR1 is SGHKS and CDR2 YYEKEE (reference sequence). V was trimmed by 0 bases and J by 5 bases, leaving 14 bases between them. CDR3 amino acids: CASSLGAGRETEAFF. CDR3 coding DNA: TGTGCCAGCAGCTTGGGGGCAGGGCGGGAGACTGAAGCTTTCTTT.

The CDR3 sequence: CASRRGGPEGHF. CDR3 coding DNA: TGTGCCAGCAGACGGGGTGGCCCCGAGGGACATTTT. The V call is TRBV28, the J call TRBJ1-5; the D is unclear. Germline V gives CDR1 MDHEN, CDR2 SYDVKM. Trimming cost V 6 bases and J 16 bases, with 19 bases left between them. This CDR3 contains 12 residues.

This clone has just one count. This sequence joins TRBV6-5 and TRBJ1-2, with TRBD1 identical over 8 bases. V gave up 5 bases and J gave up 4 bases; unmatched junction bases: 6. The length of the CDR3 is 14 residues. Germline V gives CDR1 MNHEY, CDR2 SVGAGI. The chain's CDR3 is CASSPMDRAYGYTF. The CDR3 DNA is TGTGCCAGCAGTCCCATGGACAGGGCCTATGGCTACACCTTC.

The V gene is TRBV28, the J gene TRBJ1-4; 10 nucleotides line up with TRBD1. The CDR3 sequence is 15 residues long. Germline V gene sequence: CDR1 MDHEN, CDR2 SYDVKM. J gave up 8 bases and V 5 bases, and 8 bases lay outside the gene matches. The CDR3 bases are TGTGCCAGCAGTCAGTCGACAGGGGGCAGGGAAAAACTGTTTTTT. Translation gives CASSQSTGGREKLFF.

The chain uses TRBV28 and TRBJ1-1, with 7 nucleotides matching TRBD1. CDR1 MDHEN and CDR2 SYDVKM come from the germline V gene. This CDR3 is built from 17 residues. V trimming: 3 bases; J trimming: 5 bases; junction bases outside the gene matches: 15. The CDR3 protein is CASSFPLGGNRGTEAFF. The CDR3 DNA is TGTGCCAGCAGTTTCCCTCTCGGTGGGAACAGGGGAACTGAAGCTTTCTTT. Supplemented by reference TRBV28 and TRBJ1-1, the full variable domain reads DVKVTQSSRYLVKRTGEKVFLECVQDMDHENMFWYRQDPGLGLRLIYFSYDVKMKEKGDIPEGYSVSREKKERFSLILESASTNQTSMYLCASSFPLGGNRGTEAFFGQGTRLTVV.

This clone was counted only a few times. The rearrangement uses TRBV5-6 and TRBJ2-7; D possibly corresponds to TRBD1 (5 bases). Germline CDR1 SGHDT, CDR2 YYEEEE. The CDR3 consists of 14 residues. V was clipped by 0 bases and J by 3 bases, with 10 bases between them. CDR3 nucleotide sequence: TGTGCCAGCAGCTTGGAAGGGGTTAACTACGAGCAGTACTTC. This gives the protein CASSLEGVNYEQYF.

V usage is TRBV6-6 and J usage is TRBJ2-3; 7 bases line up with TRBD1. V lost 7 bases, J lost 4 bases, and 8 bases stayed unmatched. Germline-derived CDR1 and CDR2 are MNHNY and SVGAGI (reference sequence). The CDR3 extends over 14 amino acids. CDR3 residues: CASTTGVGSDTQYF. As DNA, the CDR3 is TGTGCCAGCACTACAGGGGTAGGGTCAGATACGCAGTATTTT.

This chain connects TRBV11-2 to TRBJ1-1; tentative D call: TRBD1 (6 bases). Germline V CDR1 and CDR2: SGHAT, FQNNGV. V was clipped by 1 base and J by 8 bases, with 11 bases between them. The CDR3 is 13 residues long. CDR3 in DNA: TGTGCCAGCAGCTTAGGCCGGGGGGGCGAAGCTTTCTTT. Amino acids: CASSLGRGGEAFF.

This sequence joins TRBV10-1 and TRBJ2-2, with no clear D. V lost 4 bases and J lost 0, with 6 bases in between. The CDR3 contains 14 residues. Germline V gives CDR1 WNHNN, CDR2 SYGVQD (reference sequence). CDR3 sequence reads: CASSGDSNTGELFF. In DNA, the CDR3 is TGCGCCAGCAGTGGAGACTCGAACACCGGGGAGCTGTTTTTT.

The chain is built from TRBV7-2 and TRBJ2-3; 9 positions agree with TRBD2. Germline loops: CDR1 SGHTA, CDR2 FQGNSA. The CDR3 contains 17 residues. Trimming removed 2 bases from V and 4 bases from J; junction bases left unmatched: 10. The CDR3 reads CASSLNSGGGAADTQYF. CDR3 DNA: TGTGCCAGCAGCTTAAATAGTGGCGGGGGGGCCGCAGATACGCAGTATTTT.

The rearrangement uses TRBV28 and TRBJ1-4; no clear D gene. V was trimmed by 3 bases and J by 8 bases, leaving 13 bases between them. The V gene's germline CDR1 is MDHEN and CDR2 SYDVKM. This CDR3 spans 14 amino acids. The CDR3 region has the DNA TGTGCCAGCAGTTTGCAACAAATCAGGGAAAAACTGTTTTTT. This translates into CASSLQQIREKLFF.